This T cell receptor (beta chain) appears in the sequencing data of a study of blood T cell repertoires in COVID-19. Study details: The origin of the acute and convalescent COVID-19 samples was the United States, Italy and Spain. Nucleic acid was either cDNA or gDNA, and it came from T cells, B-cell-depleted T cells, or PBMCs.

The V segment lost 3 bases and the J segment 5 bases; nucleotides outside the gene matches: 4. This CDR3 region has 14 residues. Looked up from germline, CDR1 is LNHDA and CDR2 is SQIVND (reference sequence). TCRdb's copy holds only in-frame clones and misses some; the assay was immunoSEQ multiplex PCR. The sample holds 300,000 to 400,000 clones, about 90% seen once. Sequencing used peripheral blood. The V and J genes are TRBV19 and TRBJ2-3, with 8 bases fitting TRBD1. The clonotype comes from a woman between 18 and 30 years old who had recovered from COVID-19. CDR3 nucleotide sequence: TGTGCCAGTAGTATGACAGGGGACAAAGATACGCAGTATTTT. It yields the protein CASSMTGDKDTQYF.